This TCR beta chain was recovered during a study of cytomegalovirus exposure and HLA in healthy donors. Study-level information: The early release's HLA-typed donors yielded roughly 85 million unique TCRs.

PCR primers comprised 60 Vbeta and 13 Jbeta primers. Clones were sequenced by immunoSEQ multiplex PCR, and TCRdb holds only the in-frame ones, with some missing. Of tens of thousands of clones in the sample, 65% to 75% were seen once. This CDR3 is built from 15 residues. Germline CDR1 reads MNHEY; CDR2 reads SVGAGI. Trimming removed 5 bases from V and 1 base from J, with 15 bases in between. The sequence was collected from a man aged 40-49 years in good health and CMV-seropositive. The chain has TRBV6-5 and TRBJ2-7; weak D call: TRBD1 (6 bases). Sequencing used PBMCs. Written as DNA, the CDR3 is TGTGCCAGCAGTACCCAGGTCAGGGGTTCCTACGAGCAGTACTTC. This codes for CASSTQVRGSYEQYF.